This TCR beta chain was sequenced in a study of cytomegalovirus exposure and HLA in healthy donors. The CDR3 covers 14 residues. Germline assignment: CDR1 MNHEY and CDR2 SVGAGI. V dropped 6 bases and J dropped 2 bases, with 14 bases sitting between them. Healthy individuals who donated bone marrow served as the donors. Notes on this clone: Its target is not known.

The PCR was carried out with 60 Vbeta primers and 13 Jbeta primers. Using immunoSEQ multiplex PCR, the repertoire was profiled, and TCRdb retains in-frame clones only, with some absent. This sample has 95,000 to 150,000 clones; roughly 80% occur once, and the top ten carry around 1.5%. Findings of the study overall: The classifier, whose performance was assessed in both the original and validation cohorts, reportedly diagnosed cytomegalovirus status with high specificity and sensitivity.

This chain links TRBV6-5 with TRBJ2-7, with a tentative D call TRBD1 (6 bases). The sequencing sample was made of PBMCs. The receptor was derived from a woman between 18 and 29 years old in good health and CMV-seronegative. In DNA form, the CDR3 reads TGTGCCAGCAGCGGGACCGAGGGGGCCTACGAGCAGTACTTC. Protein: CASSGTEGAYEQYF.